This passage covers 22 T cell receptor beta chains from one sample sequenced in a study of T-cell memory formation after mild COVID-19. TCRdb analysed the 5' RACE reads with MiXCR anew, one entry per CDR3 protein. The sample contains around 420,000 distinct CDR3 sequences, around 24% of which appear only once. The material sequenced was PBMCs or a T cell subset sorted from them (not recorded which). These receptors came from an adult woman who had mild COVID-19 (a few samples of this study predate the infection). Cell type and time point are not known.

The CDR3 DNA reads TGTGCCAGCAGCACAATTGGACTAGCGGGAGGAGAGACCCAGTACTTC. Translating it yields CASSTIGLAGGETQYF. The chain is built from TRBV27 and TRBJ2-5; 14 nucleotides agree with TRBD2. Germline CDR1 and CDR2: MNHEY and SMNVEV (reference sequence). V was pared by 6 bases and J by 4 bases, with 7 bases of the junction left unmatched. This CDR3 contains 16 residues.

This chain uses TRBV19 with TRBJ1-1; D is unclear. CDR3 length equals 14 residues. Germline V gene sequence: CDR1 LNHDA, CDR2 SQIVND (reference sequence). The V end was cut by 5 bases, the J end by 1 base, with 11 bases between. CDR3 sequence: CASSPFAKNTEAFF. CDR3 bases: TGTGCCAGTAGTCCCTTTGCCAAGAACACTGAAGCTTTCTTT.

V gene TRBV4-2 combines with J gene TRBJ2-7; 8 bases fit TRBD1. From germline, CDR1 is LGHNA and CDR2 YNFKEQ. This CDR3 contains 15 residues. V dropped 9 bases and J dropped 0; count of bases not matched to a gene: 10. The DNA for the CDR3 is TGTGCCAGGGGTCCAGGGGGCGCAGGCTCCTACGAGCAGTACTTC. Translated, it gives CARGPGGAGSYEQYF.

The sample holds a few counts of this clonotype. The chain employs TRBV4-2 and TRBJ2-3, with 8 bases matching TRBD2. The CDR3 runs 17 residues. The V gene end was trimmed by 0 bases and the J gene end by 0 bases; junction bases not matched to a gene: 5. CDR1 is LGHNA and CDR2 is YNFKEQ in the germline V gene. CDR3: CASSQEGAGVSTDTQYF. CDR3 sequence (DNA): TGTGCCAGCAGCCAAGAGGGAGCGGGAGTTAGCACAGATACGCAGTATTTT.

This clonotype was observed a handful of times. The chain recombines TRBV7-6 with TRBJ2-1; D unclear. Trimming stripped 5 bases from V and 2 bases from J, with 7 bases between. Per germline, CDR1 SGHVS and CDR2 FNYEAQ. This CDR3 region has 13 residues. The CDR3 is CASSTYPYNEQFF. The CDR3, as DNA: TGTGCCAGCAGCACCTATCCCTACAATGAGCAGTTCTTC.

The DNA for the CDR3 is TGCGCCAGCAGCGACGAGGGGGGTGAGACCCAGTACTTC. Encoded protein: CASSDEGGETQYF. This chain joins TRBV5-1 and TRBJ2-5; D may match TRBD1 or TRBD2 (6 bases each). CDR1 is SGHRS, CDR2 YFSETQ, per germline. Trimming took off 4 bases at V and 5 bases at J, with 12 bases between the two ends. The CDR3 is 13 amino acids. Full variable domain (outside the CDR3, taken from reference TRBV5-1 and TRBJ2-5): KAGVTQTPRYLIKTRGQQVTLSCSPISGHRSVSWYQQTPGQGLQFLFEYFSETQRNKGNFPGRFSGRQFSNSRSEMNVSTLELGDSALYLCASSDEGGETQYFGPGTRLLVL.

The chain couples TRBV12-3 or TRBV12-4 to TRBJ2-5, with D unclear. The CDR3 has 13 amino acids. V gave up 3 bases and J gave up 4 bases, with 9 bases separating them. The CDR3 protein is CASSFIRGETQYF. The CDR3 DNA reads TGTGCCAGCAGTTTTATTAGAGGAGAGACCCAGTACTTC.

This clonotype was observed at least ten times. The rearrangement uses TRBV9 and TRBJ1-4; D is unclear. This CDR3 contains 14 residues. V lost 0 bases, J lost 1 base, and 4 bases lay in between. CDR1 is SGDLS, CDR2 YYNGEE, per germline. CDR3 sequence (DNA): TGTGCCAGCAGCGTAGACGAAACTAATGAAAAACTGTTTTTT. Translation: CASSVDETNEKLFF.

In nucleotides, the CDR3 is TGCGCCAGCAGCCAAGATGGGGTGATAGAGGCAGGGGGATACGAGCAGTACTTC. Protein sequence: CASSQDGVIEAGGYEQYF. V is TRBV4-1 and J is TRBJ2-7, with 7 positions matching TRBD1. With V trimmed by 0 bases and J by 4 bases, 15 bases remained unmatched. Germline V gene sequence: CDR1 MGHRA, CDR2 YSYEKL. The CDR3 loop spans 18 amino acids.

In its sample, this clonotype was seen a few times. The chain joins TRBV6-2 or TRBV6-3 to TRBJ2-7; no reliable D call. This CDR3 has 12 amino acids. Germline V CDR1 and CDR2: MNHEY, SVGEGT. Trimming pared 5 bases from V and 2 bases from J, leaving 7 bases between. The CDR3 protein is CASSPDAYEQYF. Written as DNA, the CDR3 is TGTGCCAGCAGTCCGGACGCCTACGAGCAGTACTTC.

V is TRBV5-1 and J is TRBJ2-3; D tentatively fits TRBD1 or TRBD2 (5 bases each). V lost 2 bases and J 2 bases, leaving 15 bases between the germline ends. Germline CDR1 reads SGHRS; CDR2 reads YFSETQ. The CDR3 covers 16 residues. The CDR3: CASSLWGRENTDTQYF. CDR3 DNA sequence: TGCGCCAGCAGCTTATGGGGCAGGGAGAACACAGATACGCAGTATTTT.

This clonotype has a handful of counts. This chain connects TRBV7-9 to TRBJ1-1; D gene unclear. The CDR3 contains 13 residues. Germline V CDR1 and CDR2: SEHNR, FQNEAQ (reference sequence). Between the trimmed V and J ends, which lost 5 bases and 2 bases, there was a span of 9 bases. For the CDR3, the DNA is TGTGCCAGCAGCGAACGGGGTAACACTGAAGCTTTCTTT. This gives the protein CASSERGNTEAFF.

The rearrangement links TRBV5-1 to TRBJ2-7; 7 bases fit TRBD1. Trimming at V came to 4 bases and at J to 3 bases, leaving 4 bases not matched to a gene. Germline lookup yields CDR1 SGHRS and CDR2 YFSETQ. This CDR3 spans 13 amino acids. The DNA for the CDR3 is TGCGCCAGCAGCACCCGACAGGGCTACGAGCAGTACTTC. Protein product: CASSTRQGYEQYF.

This clonotype was seen more than once but under ten times. The chain couples TRBV9 to TRBJ2-3; D unresolved. This CDR3 region has 15 residues. Germline loops: CDR1 SGDLS, CDR2 YYNGEE. V shed 0 bases and J shed 3 bases, with 11 bases lying between them. The CDR3 DNA reads as TGTGCCAGCAGCGTAGGTCAGAGAACTACAGATACGCAGTATTTT. Translated: CASSVGQRTTDTQYF. Full variable domain (outside the CDR3, taken from reference TRBV9 and TRBJ2-3): DSGVTQTPKHLITATGQRVTLRCSPRSGDLSVYWYQQSLDQGLQFLIQYYNGEERAKGNILERFSAQQFPDLHSELNLSSLELGDSALYFCASSVGQRTTDTQYFGPGTRLTVL.

The chain links TRBV7-2 to TRBJ2-1; 11 nucleotides agree with TRBD2. V lost 2 bases to trimming and J lost 7 bases; unmatched junction nucleotides: 7. From germline, CDR1 is SGHTA and CDR2 FQGNSA. The CDR3 is made up of 16 amino acids. The CDR3: CASSLSGTSGKNEQFF. CDR3 coding DNA: TGTGCCAGCAGCTTATCTGGGACTAGCGGAAAAAATGAGCAGTTCTTC.

This clonotype occurred a few times. The V gene is TRBV20-1, the J gene TRBJ2-1, with TRBD1 as a possible D gene (5 bases). Germline V CDR1 and CDR2: DFQATT, SNEGSKA (reference sequence). V was trimmed by 5 bases and J by 4 bases, leaving 12 bases between them. The CDR3 contains 13 residues. CDR3: CSALRAPYNEQFF. The CDR3 region has the DNA TGCAGTGCTCTCAGGGCGCCTTACAATGAGCAGTTCTTC.

The chain carries TRBV30 and TRBJ2-7, with 7 bases fitting TRBD1. In germline, CDR1 is GTSNPN, CDR2 SVGIG (reference sequence). The V segment lost 0 bases and the J segment 6 bases; nucleotides outside the gene matches: 5. The CDR3 spans 13 residues. CDR3 nucleotides: TGTGCCTGGAGTGTAGGGGACAGCTCCGAGCAGTACTTC. Translating gives CAWSVGDSSEQYF.

The J gene is TRBJ1-1, the V gene TRBV7-9, with a tentative D call TRBD1 (5 bases). Trimming pared 5 bases from V and 4 bases from J, leaving 17 bases between. The CDR3 extends over 15 amino acids. CDR1 is SEHNR and CDR2 is FQNEAQ in the germline V gene (reference sequence). This CDR3 reads CASSPSLGGSTEAFF. In DNA, the CDR3 is TGTGCCAGCAGCCCTTCTCTTGGGGGGAGCACTGAAGCTTTCTTT.

J is TRBJ2-7 and V is TRBV9; D tentatively reads TRBD1 or TRBD2 (5 bases each). Deletions cut 3 bases from V and 2 bases from J, with 9 bases between. This CDR3 spans 13 amino acids. The germline V gene encodes CDR1 SGDLS and CDR2 YYNGEE. The CDR3 sequence: CASSEGPTYEQYF. Written as DNA, the CDR3 is TGTGCCAGCAGCGAGGGACCGACCTACGAGCAGTACTTC.

This clonotype has only a few counts. The V and J genes are TRBV7-9 and TRBJ2-5; 8 bases are shared with TRBD2. Losses at the gene ends were 1 base for V and 5 bases for J; bases not matched to a gene: 9. Germline V gene sequence: CDR1 SEHNR, CDR2 FQNEAQ (reference sequence). This CDR3 comprises 16 residues. The CDR3 region is CASSLGLREDAETQYF. As DNA, the CDR3 is TGTGCCAGCAGCTTAGGTCTGCGGGAGGATGCTGAGACCCAGTACTTC.

The chain couples TRBV10-3 to TRBJ2-1; weak D call: TRBD2 (6 bases). Per germline, CDR1 ENHRY and CDR2 SYGVKD. V was trimmed by 6 bases and J by 9 bases, leaving 9 bases between them. The CDR3 spans 11 residues. CDR3 sequence (DNA): TGTGCCATCAGGGGGACTGGTGAGCAGTTCTTC. It codes for CAIRGTGEQFF.

This chain connects TRBV7-2 to TRBJ2-1; weak D call: TRBD2 (5 bases). Trimming removed 0 bases at V and 8 bases at J, with 8 bases between. Germline values: CDR1 SGHTA, CDR2 FQGNSA. The CDR3 runs to 13 residues. The CDR3 nucleotides read TGTGCCAGCAGCTTAGCGCGGCGGGATGAGCAGTTCTTC. It yields the protein CASSLARRDEQFF.